Below, 18 T cell receptor beta chains from the same sample are listed, as sequenced in a study of T cells after yellow fever vaccination. TCRdb ran MiXCR on the 5' RACE reads and lists one entry per CDR3 protein. The sample holds under 400,000 distinct CDR3 sequences; approximately 10% are singletons and the top ten take more than 15%. Source: PBMCs, taken on the day of the first yellow fever vaccination. Receptor source: a man in his late teens or twenties who received the YFV17D yellow fever vaccine.

The V gene is TRBV12-3 or TRBV12-4, the J gene TRBJ2-1; D uncertain. Trimming took off 5 bases at V and 12 bases at J, with 17 bases between the two ends. The CDR3 covers 13 residues. The CDR3 loop is CASSTLALSVQFF. In nucleotides, the CDR3 is TGTGCCAGCAGTACCCTCGCTCTTTCGGTGCAGTTCTTC.

The chain links TRBV30 to TRBJ1-2; no definite D call. The V gene's germline CDR1 is GTSNPN and CDR2 SVGIG (reference sequence). The CDR3 is 11 residues long. Trimming removed 0 bases at V and 8 bases at J, with 7 bases between. In nucleotides, the CDR3 is TGTGCCTGGAGTGTATCGGGCGGCTACACCTTC. Translating gives CAWSVSGGYTF.

This clonotype was counted a few times. This chain connects TRBV10-2 to TRBJ1-1, with no clear D. Germline V gene data show CDR1 as WSHSY and CDR2 as SAAADI. The CDR3 contains 16 residues. V was shortened by 5 bases and J by 4 bases, with 20 bases between the two germline ends. The CDR3, as DNA: TGCGCCAGCAGTTTTCAAGCCCCTTCTGGGGTCACTGAAGCTTTCTTT. The encoded protein is CASSFQAPSGVTEAFF.

The chain uses TRBV6-5 and TRBJ1-1; D may be TRBD1 (6 bases). CDR1 MNHEY and CDR2 SVGAGI come from the germline V gene. Trimming removed 0 bases from V and 10 bases from J, with 18 bases in between. This CDR3 is 15 amino acids long. CDR3 sequence reads: CASSYSGGGRSGAFF. The CDR3 nucleotides read TGTGCCAGCAGTTACTCGGGGGGGGGCCGTTCAGGAGCTTTCTTT.

The V call is TRBV19, the J call TRBJ1-1; D possibly corresponds to TRBD1 (5 bases). The germline CDR1 and CDR2 sequences are LNHDA and SQIVND (reference sequence). Deletions cut 7 bases from V and 6 bases from J, with 18 bases between. CDR3 length: 14 residues. Here the CDR3 reads CASKWHRLDAEAFF. As DNA, the CDR3 is TGTGCCAGTAAATGGCACAGGCTCGACGCTGAAGCTTTCTTT.

The V and J genes are TRBV11-2 and TRBJ1-2; TRBD1 matches at 9 bases. The germline CDR1 and CDR2 sequences are SGHAT and FQNNGV. J lost 6 bases, V lost 5 bases, and 7 bases had no gene match. CDR3 size: 14 residues. The CDR3 nucleotides are TGTGCCAGCAGCCCGGGACAGGGAGGTAATGGCTACACCTTC. Translating gives CASSPGQGGNGYTF.

The V gene is TRBV7-3, the J gene TRBJ2-3, with D possibly called TRBD1 or TRBD2 (6 bases each). In germline, CDR1 is SGHTA, CDR2 FQGTGA. Trimming pared 6 bases from V and 5 bases from J, leaving 18 bases between. CDR3 length: 15 amino acids. The CDR3 loop reads CASSSIGGRGDTQYF. The CDR3 coding sequence is TGTGCCAGCAGTTCCATAGGGGGGCGGGGAGATACGCAGTATTTT.

This clonotype was picked up a small number of times. The chain is built from TRBV15 and TRBJ1-2, with no clear D. Trimming pared 0 bases from V and 8 bases from J, leaving 13 bases between. The CDR3 is made up of 14 amino acids. CDR1 and CDR2 (germline): LNHNV, YYDKDF (reference sequence). CDR3 amino acids: CATSRDLGQGGYTF. The CDR3 nucleotides are TGTGCCACCAGCAGAGATCTCGGCCAAGGGGGCTACACCTTC.

This clonotype was recorded a few times. The J gene is TRBJ2-7, the V gene TRBV20-1; maybe TRBD1 (6 bases). The CDR3 is made up of 15 amino acids. Germline V gene lookup returns CDR1 DFQATT and CDR2 SNEGSKA (reference sequence). V gave up 6 bases and J gave up 0 bases, with 18 bases separating them. The CDR3 spells CSATTPDRISYEQYF. CDR3 DNA sequence: TGCAGTGCCACCACCCCCGACAGGATCTCCTACGAGCAGTACTTC.

This clonotype was detected a few times. The V call is TRBV12-3 or TRBV12-4, the J call TRBJ2-5; D unresolved. V was cut by 5 bases and J by 2 bases, with 15 bases left in between. The CDR3 is made up of 15 amino acids. The CDR3 is CASSTHWTEQETQYF. The CDR3 DNA reads as TGTGCCAGCAGTACGCACTGGACGGAGCAAGAGACCCAGTACTTC.

The chain employs TRBV12-3 or TRBV12-4 and TRBJ2-7; either TRBD1 or TRBD2 may fit D (5 bases each). The CDR3 has 13 residues. Trimming cost V 5 bases and J 4 bases, with 12 bases left between them. In DNA, the CDR3 is TGTGCCAGCAGTGCTGGGACGATATACGAGCAGTACTTC. Translation: CASSAGTIYEQYF.

This clonotype turned up a few times. CDR3 sequence (DNA): TGTGCCAGCGGGAATCAGCCCCAGCATTTT. As protein: CASGNQPQHF. This chain uses TRBV6-6 with TRBJ1-5; unclear D gene. This CDR3 is built from 10 residues. CDR1 MNHNY and CDR2 SVGAGI come from the germline V gene (reference sequence). Between the trimmed V and J ends, which lost 8 bases and 4 bases, there was a span of 3 bases.

The sample holds many counts of this clonotype. The rearrangement links TRBV18 to TRBJ1-1; D perhaps matches TRBD1 (5 bases). V was cut by 1 base and J by 2 bases, with 8 bases left in between. CDR3 length: 14 amino acids. Germline values: CDR1 KGHSH, CDR2 LQKENI. CDR3 residues: CASSPRDDNTEAFF. The CDR3 coding sequence is TGTGCCAGCTCACCACGGGACGATAACACTGAAGCTTTCTTT.

The CDR3 is CASSFYSGADQPQHF. CDR3 coding DNA: TGTGCCAGCAGTTTTTATAGTGGCGCGGATCAGCCCCAGCATTTT. The V and J genes are TRBV12-3 or TRBV12-4 and TRBJ1-5, with D unresolved. Trimming removed 3 bases from V and 5 bases from J, with 14 bases in between. The CDR3 spans 15 residues.

The DNA of the CDR3 is TGCGCCAGCAGCTTGGGACGGACGAACACTGAAGCTTTCTTT. Translating it yields CASSLGRTNTEAFF. J is TRBJ1-1 and V is TRBV5-1; D unclear. CDR1 is SGHRS, CDR2 YFSETQ, per germline. CDR3 size: 14 residues. Trimming pared 0 bases from V and 1 base from J, leaving 7 bases between.

This clonotype has only a few counts. The chain uses TRBV7-9 and TRBJ2-7; a weak D match, TRBD2 (6 bases). The CDR3 extends over 13 amino acids. Trimming cost V 1 base and J 4 bases, with 8 bases left between them. CDR1 and CDR2 (germline): SEHNR, FQNEAQ (reference sequence). The CDR3 region is CASSLVGRYEQYV. CDR3 sequence (DNA): TGTGCCAGCAGCTTAGTCGGGAGATACGAGCAGTACGTC.

The V gene is TRBV6-1, the J gene TRBJ1-4, with 9 bases aligning to TRBD1. V lost 5 bases and J lost 0; bases outside the gene matches: 4. This CDR3 is built from 16 residues. The germline V gene encodes CDR1 MNHNS and CDR2 SASEGT. CDR3 sequence: CASSRGQGTTNEKLFF. The CDR3 nucleotides read TGTGCCAGCAGTCGCGGACAGGGGACAACTAATGAAAAACTGTTTTTT.

The chain recombines TRBV30 with TRBJ1-1; TRBD1 is a possible D gene (5 bases). The CDR3 covers 15 residues. V was cut by 3 bases and J by 4 bases, with 18 bases left in between. Germline V gene sequence: CDR1 GTSNPN, CDR2 SVGIG (reference sequence). CDR3 protein: CAWRRSGTGSTEAFF. CDR3 nucleotides: TGTGCCTGGAGGCGCTCCGGGACTGGGAGCACTGAAGCTTTCTTT.